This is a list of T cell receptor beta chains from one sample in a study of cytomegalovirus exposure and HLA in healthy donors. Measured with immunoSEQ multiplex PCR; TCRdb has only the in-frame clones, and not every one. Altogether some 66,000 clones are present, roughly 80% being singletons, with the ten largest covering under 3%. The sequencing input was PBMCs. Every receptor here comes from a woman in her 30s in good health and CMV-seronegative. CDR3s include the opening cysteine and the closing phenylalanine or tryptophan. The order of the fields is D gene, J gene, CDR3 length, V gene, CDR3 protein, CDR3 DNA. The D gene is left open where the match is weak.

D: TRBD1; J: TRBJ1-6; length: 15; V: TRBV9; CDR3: CASSALTGVNSPLHF; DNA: TGTGCCAGCAGCGCCTTGACAGGGGTTAATTCACCCCTCCACTTT
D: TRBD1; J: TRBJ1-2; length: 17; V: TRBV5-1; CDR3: CASSLRDRDYFNYGYTF; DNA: TGCGCCAGCAGCTTGCGGGACAGGGACTATTTTAACTATGGCTACACCTTC
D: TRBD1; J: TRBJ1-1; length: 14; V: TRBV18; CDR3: CASSGQGVNTEAFF; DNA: TGTGCCAGCTCAGGACAGGGGGTTAACACTGAAGCTTTCTTT
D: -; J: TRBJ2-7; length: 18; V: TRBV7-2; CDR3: CASSLRVSRGIGSYEQYF; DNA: TGTGCCAGCAGCTTAAGAGTTAGCAGGGGTATTGGGTCCTACGAGCAGTACTTC
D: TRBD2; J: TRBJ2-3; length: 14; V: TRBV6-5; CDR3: CASMGLAGFDTQYF; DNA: TGTGCCAGCATGGGACTAGCGGGATTTGATACGCAGTATTTT
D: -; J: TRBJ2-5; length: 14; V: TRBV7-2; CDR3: CASSLGFLEETQYF; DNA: TGTGCCAGCAGCTTAGGCTTTTTAGAAGAGACCCAGTACTTC
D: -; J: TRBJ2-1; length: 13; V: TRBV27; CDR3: CAIRTSSYNEQFF; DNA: TGTGCCATTCGCACAAGCTCCTACAATGAGCAGTTCTTC
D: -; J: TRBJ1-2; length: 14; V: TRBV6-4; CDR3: CASSDSRLGFGYTF; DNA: TGTGCCAGCAGTGATTCCCGTCTCGGGTTCGGCTACACCTTC
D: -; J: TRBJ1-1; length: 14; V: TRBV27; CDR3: CASSAMGEDTEAFF; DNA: TGTGCCAGCAGTGCCATGGGGGAGGACACTGAAGCTTTCTTT
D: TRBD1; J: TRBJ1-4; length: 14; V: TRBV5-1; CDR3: CASSTGTGNEKLFF; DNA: TGCGCCAGCAGCACCGGGACAGGGAATGAAAAACTGTTTTTT
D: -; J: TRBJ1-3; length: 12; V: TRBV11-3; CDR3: CASSSRANTIYF; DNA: TGTGCCAGCAGCTCCAGGGCAAACACCATATATTTT
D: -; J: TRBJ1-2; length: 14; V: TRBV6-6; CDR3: CASSYAGPMDGYTF; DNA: TGTGCCAGCAGTTACGCAGGGCCGATGGATGGCTACACCTTC
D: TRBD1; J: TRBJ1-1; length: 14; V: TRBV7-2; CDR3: CASFKGTENTEAFF; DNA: TGTGCCAGCTTCAAGGGGACAGAGAACACTGAAGCTTTCTTT
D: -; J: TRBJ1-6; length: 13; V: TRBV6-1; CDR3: CAGSQRPQSPLHF; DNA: TGTGCCGGCAGTCAGCGCCCCCAATCACCCCTCCACTTT
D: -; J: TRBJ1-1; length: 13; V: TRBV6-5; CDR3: CASSQNMNTEAFF; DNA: TGTGCCAGCAGTCAGAACATGAACACTGAAGCTTTCTTT
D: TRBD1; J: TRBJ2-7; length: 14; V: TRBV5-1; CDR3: CASSLDQGAGEQYF; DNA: TGCGCCAGCAGCTTGGATCAGGGGGCCGGCGAGCAGTACTTC
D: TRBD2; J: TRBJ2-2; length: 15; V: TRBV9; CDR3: CASSVLAVNTGELFF; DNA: TGTGCCAGCAGCGTTCTAGCGGTGAACACCGGGGAGCTGTTTTTT